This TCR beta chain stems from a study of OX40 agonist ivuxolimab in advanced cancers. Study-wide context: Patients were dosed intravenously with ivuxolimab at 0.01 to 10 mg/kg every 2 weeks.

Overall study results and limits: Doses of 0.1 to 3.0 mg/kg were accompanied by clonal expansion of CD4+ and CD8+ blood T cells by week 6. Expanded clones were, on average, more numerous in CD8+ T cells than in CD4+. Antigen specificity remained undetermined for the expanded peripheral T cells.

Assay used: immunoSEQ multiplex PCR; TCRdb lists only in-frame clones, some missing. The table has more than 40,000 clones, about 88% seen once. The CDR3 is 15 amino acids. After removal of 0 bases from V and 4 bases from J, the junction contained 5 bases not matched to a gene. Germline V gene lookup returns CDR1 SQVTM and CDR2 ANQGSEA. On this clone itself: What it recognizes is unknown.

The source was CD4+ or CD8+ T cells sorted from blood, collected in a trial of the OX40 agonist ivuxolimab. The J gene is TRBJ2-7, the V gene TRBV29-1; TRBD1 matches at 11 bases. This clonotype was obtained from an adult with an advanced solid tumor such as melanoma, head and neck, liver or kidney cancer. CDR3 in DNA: TGCAGCGTTGAAGACCCGGACAGGGGGCTATACGAGCAGTACTTC. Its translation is CSVEDPDRGLYEQYF.